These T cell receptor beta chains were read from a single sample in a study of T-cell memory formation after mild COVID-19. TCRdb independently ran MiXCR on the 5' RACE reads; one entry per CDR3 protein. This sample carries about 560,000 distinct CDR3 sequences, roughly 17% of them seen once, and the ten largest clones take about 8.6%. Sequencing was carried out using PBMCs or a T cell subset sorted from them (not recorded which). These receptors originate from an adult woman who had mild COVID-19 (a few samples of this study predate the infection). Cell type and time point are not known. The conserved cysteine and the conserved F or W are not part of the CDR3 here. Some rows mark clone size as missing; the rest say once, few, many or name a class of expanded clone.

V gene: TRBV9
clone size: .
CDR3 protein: ASSVLAGVAYEQY

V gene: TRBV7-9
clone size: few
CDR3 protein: ASSPAWLTGTSGRATDTQY

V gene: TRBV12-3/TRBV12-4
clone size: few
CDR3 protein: ASSSPLGLAGTFFSTDTQY

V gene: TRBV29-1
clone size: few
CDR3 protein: SVRGTSGERPRHEQY

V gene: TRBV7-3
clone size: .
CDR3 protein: ASSPTSSYNEQF

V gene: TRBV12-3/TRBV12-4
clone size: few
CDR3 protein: ASRPRQGAWETQY

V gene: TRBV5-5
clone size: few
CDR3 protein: ASSLSWGVTDTQY

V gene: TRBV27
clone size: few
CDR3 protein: ASSSEGLRNGQPQH

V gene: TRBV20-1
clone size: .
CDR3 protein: SARPGRGMNTEAF

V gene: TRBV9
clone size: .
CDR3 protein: ASSGVGAGQF

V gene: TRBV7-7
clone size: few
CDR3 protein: ASSLGFPFPGGFLWQF

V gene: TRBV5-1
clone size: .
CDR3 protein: ASSPKGGASYEQY

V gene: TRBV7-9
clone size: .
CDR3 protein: ASSPGLANSPLH

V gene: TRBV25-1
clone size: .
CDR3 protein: ASGDGNNEQF

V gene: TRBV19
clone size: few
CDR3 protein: ASSLRQSNQPQH

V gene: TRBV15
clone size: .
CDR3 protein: ATSVTSGLPGEQY

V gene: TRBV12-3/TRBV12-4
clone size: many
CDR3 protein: ASSDPTSGRFYNEQF

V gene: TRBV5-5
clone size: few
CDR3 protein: ASSSWTASSGANVLT